This T cell receptor (beta chain) was found in a study of CD8+ T cells in alopecia areata. Study background: Severity in treated patients was scored by percentage of scalp area affected.

Regarding the study as a whole: Lesional tissue from the scalp (especially in alopecia totalis/universalis) showed higher clonality than normal scalp. Among the top 100, expanded CD8+ clones, as well as scalp clonality, were significantly decreased by tofacitinib. Besides other cells, scalp samples also yield sequences of resident alphabeta T cells from normal skin.

The authors extracted RNA and reverse transcribed it into cDNA as the sequencing template. The assay was immunoSEQ multiplex PCR, and TCRdb's table has in-frame clones only and misses some. The sample includes roughly 190,000 clones, approximately 56% of them seen just once. Indicated treatment: oral pan-JAK inhibitor, 5-10 mg twice daily. This clone was seen a handful of times. Its target is unknown. The germline V gene has CDR1 SQVTM and CDR2 ANQGSEA. The CDR3 totals 13 residues. V was shortened by 6 bases and J by 5 bases, with 16 bases between the two germline ends. The chain carries TRBV29-1 and TRBJ2-5; D is unclear. The source of this sequence is a human donor with alopecia areata. Sequences were derived from CD4+ T cells sorted from blood, sampled at week 4, from a patient treated with tofacitinib. As DNA, the CDR3 is TGCAGCGTGGTGTACCCAGGTTCCGAGACCCAGTACTTC. It specifies CSVVYPGSETQYF. The variable domain in full, with the rest retrieved from reference TRBV29-1 and TRBJ2-5, is SAVISQKPSRDICQRGTSLTIQCQVDSQVTMMFWYRQQPGQSLTLIATANQGSEATYESGFVIDKFPISRPNLTFSTLTVSNMSPEDSSIYLCSVVYPGSETQYFGPGTRLLVL.